The 7 T cell receptor beta chains presented below share a single source sample, sequenced in a study of cytomegalovirus exposure and HLA in healthy donors (dated by TCRdb to 2017 to 2019). Library creation used the immunoSEQ multiplex PCR assay. A mixture of 60 forward primers for TCR Vbeta segments and 13 reverse primers for TCR Jbeta segments was used in the multiplex PCR. In its TCRdb copy, this immuneACCESS table keeps in-frame sequences only and misses some clones. Where compared with another copy, unresolved V genes explain less than half of these, and the others have no known cause. This sample holds more than 200,000 clones; about 74% were observed only once. Jointly, the top ten make up around a sixth of the sample. Sequenced input: PBMCs. These receptors were taken from a man in his forties in good health and CMV-seronegative.

The J gene is TRBJ1-4, the V gene TRBV27; D is undetermined. CDR3 size: 18 residues. Per the germline V gene, CDR1 is MNHEY and CDR2 is SMNVEV (reference sequence). V lost 6 bases, J lost 2 bases, and 22 bases lay in between. The CDR3 protein is CASSHQRGRGTTNEKLFF. The DNA for the CDR3 is TGTGCCAGCAGCCACCAGCGGGGAAGAGGAACGACTAATGAAAAACTGTTTTTT.

The chain has TRBV5-1 and TRBJ2-5; 7 bases fit TRBD1. The J call may not be correct, given that the DNA end is closer to TRBJ2-7. CDR1 SGHRS and CDR2 YFSETQ come from the germline V gene. The CDR3 is 14 residues long. The CDR3: CASSSGTANYEQYF. The DNA for the CDR3 is TGCGCCAGCAGTTCCGGGACAGCGAACTACGAGCAGTACTTC.

The chain has TRBV7-9 and TRBJ2-1, with TRBD2 matching 8 bases. Trimming at V came to 3 bases and at J to 5 bases, leaving 6 bases not matched to a gene. Germline V gene lookup returns CDR1 SEHNR and CDR2 FQNEAQ (reference sequence). This CDR3 contains 15 residues. CDR3 sequence: CASSFLSGTNNEQFF. The CDR3 DNA reads TGTGCCAGCAGCTTCCTTAGCGGGACCAACAATGAGCAGTTCTTC.

The CDR3, as DNA: TGTGCCAGCAGTTTATCTTTTAGCGGGAGGTATGAGCAGTTCTTC. Residues: CASSLSFSGRYEQFF. The chain has TRBV27 and TRBJ2-1; 10 bases agree with TRBD2. The CDR3 has 15 amino acids. The germline CDR1 and CDR2 sequences are MNHEY and SMNVEV (reference sequence). Unmatched junction bases numbered 4, after V lost 0 bases and J lost 8 bases.

The chain has TRBV7-3 and TRBJ2-1; perhaps TRBD1 as D (7 bases). The ends were cut back, 5 bases at V and 10 bases at J, with 12 bases in the middle. The CDR3 runs to 12 residues. Looked up from germline, CDR1 is SGHTA and CDR2 is FQGTGA. CDR3 region: CASSPRGDEQFF. The CDR3 nucleotides are TGTGCCAGCAGCCCCAGGGGGGACGAGCAGTTCTTC.

V and J are TRBV28 and TRBJ2-2, with 9 bases lining up with TRBD1. Germline V gene sequence: CDR1 MDHEN, CDR2 SYDVKM. Trimming cost V 8 bases and J 1 base; bases outside gene matches: 2. The CDR3 length is 14 residues. The CDR3 region is CASRGQGNTGELFF. The CDR3 DNA sequence: TGTGCCAGCCGGGGACAGGGGAACACCGGGGAGCTGTTTTTT.

V gene TRBV7-2 combines with J gene TRBJ2-3; TRBD2 is a possible D gene (5 bases). The CDR3 extends over 15 amino acids. V was cut by 5 bases and J by 1 base, with 13 bases left in between. The germline CDR1 and CDR2 sequences are SGHTA and FQGNSA. The DNA for the CDR3 is TGTGCCAGCAGCCCGGCTGGGCGGGGCACAGATACGCAGTATTTT. This codes for CASSPAGRGTDTQYF.